There are many counts of the clone carrying this T cell receptor (beta chain). CDR3 length: 14 amino acids. V dropped 1 base and J dropped 3; count of bases not matched to a gene: 2. The V gene's germline CDR1 is SGHTA and CDR2 FQGNSA. The data derive from a study of T cells in Graves' hyperthyroidism and ophthalmopathy. RNA transcripts provided the source from which TCR beta CDR3 regions were amplified. HTBI primers were used for first-round RT-PCR of the TCR CDR3. MiXCR, applied by TCRdb to the multiplex PCR reads, yields one record per CDR3 protein. Of more than 500,000 distinct CDR3 sequences in the sample, 15% to 20% were seen once.

The sequenced material came from blood. The chain combines TRBV7-2 with TRBJ2-7, with 8 positions matching TRBD1. This receptor was identified in a woman aged 25-40 years with Graves' ophthalmopathy. The CDR3 DNA is TGTGCCAGCAGCTTAGACAGGGGGTACTACGAGCAGTACTTC. Translated, it gives CASSLDRGYYEQYF.